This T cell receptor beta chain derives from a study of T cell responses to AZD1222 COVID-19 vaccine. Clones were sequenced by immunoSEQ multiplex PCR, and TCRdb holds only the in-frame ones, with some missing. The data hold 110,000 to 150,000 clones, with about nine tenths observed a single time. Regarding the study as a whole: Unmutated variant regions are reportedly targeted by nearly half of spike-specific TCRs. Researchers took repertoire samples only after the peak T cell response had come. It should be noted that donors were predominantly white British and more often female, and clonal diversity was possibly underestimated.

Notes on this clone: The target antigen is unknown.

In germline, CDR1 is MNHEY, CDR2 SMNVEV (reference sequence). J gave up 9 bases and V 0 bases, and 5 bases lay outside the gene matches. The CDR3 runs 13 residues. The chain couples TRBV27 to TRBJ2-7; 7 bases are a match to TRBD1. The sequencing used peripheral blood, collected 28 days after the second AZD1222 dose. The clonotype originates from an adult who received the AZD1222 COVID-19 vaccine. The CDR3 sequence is CASSLSGQHVQYF. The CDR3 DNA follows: TGTGCCAGCAGTTTATCGGGACAGCACGTGCAGTACTTC.